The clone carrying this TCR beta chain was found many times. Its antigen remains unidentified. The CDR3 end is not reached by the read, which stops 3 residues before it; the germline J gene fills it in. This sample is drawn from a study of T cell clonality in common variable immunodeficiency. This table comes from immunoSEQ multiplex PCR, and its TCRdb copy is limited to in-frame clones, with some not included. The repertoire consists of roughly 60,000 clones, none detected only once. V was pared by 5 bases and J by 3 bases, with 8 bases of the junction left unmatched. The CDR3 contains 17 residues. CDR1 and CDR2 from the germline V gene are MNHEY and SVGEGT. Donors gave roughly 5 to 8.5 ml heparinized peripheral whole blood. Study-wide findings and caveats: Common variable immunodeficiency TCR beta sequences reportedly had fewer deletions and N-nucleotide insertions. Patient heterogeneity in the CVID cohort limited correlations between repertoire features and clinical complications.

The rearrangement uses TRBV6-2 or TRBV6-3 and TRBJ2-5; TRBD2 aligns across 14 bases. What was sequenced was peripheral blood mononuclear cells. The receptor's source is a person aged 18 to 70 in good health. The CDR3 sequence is CASSRYGTSGREETQYF. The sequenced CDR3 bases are TGTGCCAGCAGTCGGTACGGGACTAGCGGGAGAGAAGAGACC.